This T cell receptor (beta chain) comes out of a study of CD8+ T cells in alopecia areata. Study-level information: C3H/HeJ graft donors with spontaneous alopecia, aged roughly 6-12 months, supplied skin that was transplanted onto female C3H/HeJ mice aged about 6-11 weeks.

Germline assignment: CDR1 FNHDT and CDR2 SITEND (reference sequence). Losses at the gene ends were 4 bases for V and 1 base for J; bases not matched to a gene: 7. CDR3 size: 17 residues. Study-level results: Whereas mice showed it more clearly, TCR sharing across patients was murkier, possibly because of HLA. Compared with normal scalp, lesional scalp had higher clonality and more expanded CD8+ clones. Sequencing of scalp samples also captures resident alphabeta T cells of normal skin.

Cells pooled from cutaneous lymph nodes were sorted on CD4, CD8alpha, NKG2D, NKG2ACE and other markers. RNA extraction and reverse transcription yielded cDNA as sequencing template. Profiled with immunoSEQ multiplex PCR; TCRdb holds only in-frame clones, not every one. Reported are roughly 260,000 clones, none seen only once; the ten largest carry about 1.2%. Only a few counts were recorded for this clone. The antigen is undetermined. Mouse names are used for the genes. Coverage ceases 4 residues before the CDR3 finishes, and the germline J gene fills in the end. The chain uses TRBV19 and TRBJ2-5; the match to TRBD2 covers 12 bases. Sequencing was carried out using CD4+ T cells sorted from a lymph node. This receptor was identified in a C3H/HeJ mouse with alopecia areata. As its MHC haplotype, the strain has H2-k. The CDR3 sequence is CASSPGTGGRYQDTQYF. The sequenced part of the CDR3 DNA is TGTGCCAGCAGTCCCGGGACTGGGGGGCGATACCAAGAC.